This record concerns one TCR beta chain sequence. Its specificity is not known. The sample originates from a study of cytomegalovirus exposure and HLA in healthy donors. In the study overall: Earlier, 100 million to 130 million unique TCR beta sequences were recovered from approximately 180 million T cells by an analysis. Study-wide results and caveats: TCR beta chains numbering more than 150 were designated cytomegalovirus-associated. The classifier reportedly diagnosed cytomegalovirus status with high specificity and sensitivity.

After removal of 4 bases from V and 3 bases from J, the junction contained 6 bases not matched to a gene. Germline CDR1 reads SQVTM; CDR2 reads ANQGSEA. The CDR3 runs to 14 residues. A multiplex PCR was run with 60 Vbeta primers and 13 Jbeta primers. The assay was immunoSEQ multiplex PCR, and TCRdb's table has in-frame clones only and misses some. Of about 130,000 clones in the sample, approximately 70% were seen once. This TCR derives from a woman aged 55-75 years in good health and CMV-seropositive. The rearrangement uses TRBV29-1 and TRBJ2-1; 7 nucleotides line up with TRBD2. The sample was PBMCs. CDR3 sequence: CSVALSGNYNEQFF. The CDR3 DNA is TGCAGCGTTGCCCTCAGCGGGAACTACAATGAGCAGTTCTTC.